The sequence of this T cell receptor beta chain was determined in a study of cytotoxic CD8 clonotypes in ibrutinib-treated CLL. Overall study: Average yields of around 230,000 productive templates and approximately 94,000 productive rearrangements characterized the samples.

Sequencing used immunoSEQ multiplex PCR; TCRdb keeps in-frame clones, though not all of them. Of more than 70,000 clones in the sample, roughly 80% were seen once. The CDR3 consists of 12 residues. V was trimmed by 5 bases and J by 7 bases, leaving 11 bases between them. Germline assignment: CDR1 MNHEY and CDR2 SMNVEV (reference sequence). Turning to this clone: Its specificity is not known.

Findings and limits, study-wide: Patients showed higher baseline clonality than age-matched healthy donors, and it tracked circulating CD8+ T-cell counts. Clonality went higher at ibrutinib response and then dropped back toward baseline at progression. Sampling times (in sustained-remission versus progressing patients) were not the same.

The material sequenced was PBMCs, taken after 12 months of ibrutinib treatment. The clonotype originates from a human donor with chronic lymphocytic leukemia. This rearrangement joins TRBV27 to TRBJ1-1; no firm D call. The CDR3 nucleotides read TGTGCCAGCAGTCTTAAGGACGGTGAAGCTTTCTTT. The encoded protein is CASSLKDGEAFF.